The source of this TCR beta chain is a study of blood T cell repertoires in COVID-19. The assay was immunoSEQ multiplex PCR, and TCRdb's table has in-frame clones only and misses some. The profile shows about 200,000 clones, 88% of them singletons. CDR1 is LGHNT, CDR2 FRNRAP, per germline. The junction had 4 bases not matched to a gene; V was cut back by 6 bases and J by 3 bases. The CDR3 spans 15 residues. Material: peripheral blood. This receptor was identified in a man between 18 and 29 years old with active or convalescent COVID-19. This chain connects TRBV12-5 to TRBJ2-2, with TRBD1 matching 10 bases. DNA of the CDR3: TGTGCTAGTGGCTCCGGACAGGGGGACACCGGGGAGCTGTTTTTT. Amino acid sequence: CASGSGQGDTGELFF.